This T cell receptor beta chain stems from a study of T cell responses to AZD1222 COVID-19 vaccine. Regarding the study as a whole: Females outnumbered males among donors, who were mostly white British; clonal diversity was possibly underestimated. Baseline testing showed seropositivity in only five to seven AZD1222 recipients.

Remarks on this clone: Its antigen is unidentified.

Method: immunoSEQ multiplex PCR; TCRdb's copy keeps in-frame clones and lacks some. Among 180,000 or so clones, 85% to 95% were seen once, and the ten largest hold roughly 1%. Trimming pared 3 bases from V and 4 bases from J, leaving 13 bases between. The CDR3 has 14 amino acids. Germline values: CDR1 MGHRA, CDR2 YSYEKL. The V call is TRBV4-1, the J call TRBJ2-7; D not certain. The sample consisted of peripheral blood, taken 28 days after the second AZD1222 dose. This receptor was taken from an adult who received the AZD1222 COVID-19 vaccine. The CDR3 nucleotides read TGCGCCAGCAGCCACAGGTGGGCTGAATACGAGCAGTACTTC. Translating gives CASSHRWAEYEQYF.